This TCR beta chain was sequenced in a study of T-cell memory formation after mild COVID-19. Across the study: Clusters of TCRs were largely donor specific. The study's findings and limits: Clones contracting day 15 to 85 were balanced CD4/CD8; later expanders leaned CD4+. What remained unconfirmed was the SARS-CoV-2 specificity of second-wave clones peaking on day 37. Pre-infection memory contained some responding clones, which suggested that cross-reactive memory had joined.

Comments on this clonotype: The antigen is not known.

This CDR3 has 15 residues. Germline-derived CDR1 and CDR2 are SGDLS and YYNGEE. Trimming cost V 0 bases and J 6 bases, with 15 bases left between them. MiXCR, applied by TCRdb to the 5' RACE reads, yields one record per CDR3 protein. This sample carries about 290,000 distinct CDR3 sequences, 15% to 20% of them seen once, and the ten largest clones take 20% to 25%. Sequencing used PBMCs or a T cell subset sorted from them (not recorded which). V gene TRBV9 combines with J gene TRBJ1-1; D call uncertain. This receptor was obtained from a man aged 18 to 29 who had mild COVID-19 (a few samples of this study predate the infection). Cell type and time point are not known. The CDR3 sequence: CASSVGAAELSEAFF. Here the CDR3 DNA reads TGTGCCAGCAGCGTAGGAGCCGCCGAGTTGTCTGAAGCTTTCTTT.